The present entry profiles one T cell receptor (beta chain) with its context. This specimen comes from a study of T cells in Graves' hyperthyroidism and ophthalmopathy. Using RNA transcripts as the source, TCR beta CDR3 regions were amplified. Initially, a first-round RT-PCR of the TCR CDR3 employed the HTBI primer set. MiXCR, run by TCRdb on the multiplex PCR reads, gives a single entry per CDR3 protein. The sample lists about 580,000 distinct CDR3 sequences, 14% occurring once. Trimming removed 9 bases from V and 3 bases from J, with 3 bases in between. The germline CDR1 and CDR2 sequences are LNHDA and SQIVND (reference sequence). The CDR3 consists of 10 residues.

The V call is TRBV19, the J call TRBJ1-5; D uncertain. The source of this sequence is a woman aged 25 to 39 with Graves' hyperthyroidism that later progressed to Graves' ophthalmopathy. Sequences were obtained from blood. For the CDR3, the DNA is TGTGCCAGCCACAATCAGCCCCAGCATTTT. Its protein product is CASHNQPQHF.